Below, one TCR beta chain is given with its context. This specimen belongs to a study of Ad26.COV2.S vaccination and SARS-CoV-2 variants. This CDR3 region has 16 residues. Trimming cost V 6 bases and J 6 bases, with 24 bases left between them. Per the germline V gene, CDR1 is WSHSY and CDR2 is SAAADI. The treatment denotes: some 20 received Ad26.COV2.S at low or high dose, single or two shots; a few received placebo; per-sample allocation not given. On day 63 after the first injection, vaccine and placebo recipients gave samples. Generated by immunoSEQ multiplex PCR, the TCRdb table keeps only in-frame clones and is missing some. The sample lists about 350,000 clones, about 89% occurring once.

The rearrangement uses TRBV10-2 and TRBJ2-7, with D possibly matching TRBD2 (5 bases). This specimen was peripheral blood, taken in a trial of Ad26.COV2.S vaccine versus placebo. The clonotype comes from a person aged 18-60 years who received the Ad26.COV2.S COVID-19 vaccine or a placebo. The CDR3 reads CASSQGPAGGEGEQYF. CDR3 DNA sequence: TGCGCCAGCAGCCAAGGGCCGGCCGGCGGAGAGGGCGAGCAGTACTTC.